What follows are 4 T cell receptor beta chains derived from one specimen sequenced in a study of blood T cell repertoires in COVID-19. Assay used: immunoSEQ multiplex PCR; TCRdb lists only in-frame clones, some missing. This table has 70,000 to 75,000 clones, 65% to 85% appearing once. Sequenced: peripheral blood. These receptors were taken from a woman of 80 years or more with active or convalescent COVID-19.

The V call is TRBV2, the J call TRBJ2-5; TRBD2 might be the D (6 bases). Trimming removed 8 bases at V and 5 bases at J, with 15 bases between. The CDR3 has 13 residues. Germline assignment: CDR1 SNHLY and CDR2 FYNNEI. CDR3 in DNA: TGTGCCAGCCACGAGACTAGTTGGGAGACCCAGTACTTC. It codes for CASHETSWETQYF.

The V gene is TRBV5-4, the J gene TRBJ1-4; possibly TRBD1 for D (6 bases). V lost 4 bases, J lost 0 bases, and 10 bases lay in between. This CDR3 is built from 15 residues. Germline V gives CDR1 SGHNT, CDR2 YYREEE (reference sequence). The CDR3 loop reads CASSTTGATNEKLFF. CDR3 in DNA: TGTGCCAGCAGCACGACAGGTGCAACTAATGAAAAACTGTTTTTT. Complete variable domain (other parts from reference TRBV5-4 and TRBJ1-4): ETGVTQSPTHLIKTRGQQVTLRCSSQSGHNTVSWYQQALGQGPQFIFQYYREEENGRGNFPPRFSGLQFPNYSSELNVNALELDDSALYLCASSTTGATNEKLFFGSGTQLSVL.

There are a few counts of this clone. This sequence joins TRBV7-8 and TRBJ2-7; D may be TRBD2 (5 bases). V lost 5 bases, J lost 3 bases, and 17 bases lay in between. This CDR3 spans 15 amino acids. Germline lookup yields CDR1 SGHVS and CDR2 FQNEAQ. CDR3 loop: CASSAATSSFYEQYF. The CDR3 coding sequence is TGTGCCAGCAGCGCCGCCACCTCTAGCTTCTACGAGCAGTACTTC.

The sample holds a few counts of this clone. CDR3 nucleotide sequence: TGTGCCACCAGCAGAGTAGTGGGGGCCGGAGAGACCCAGTACTTC. Translating gives CATSRVVGAGETQYF. The rearrangement joins TRBV15 to TRBJ2-5; tentative D call: TRBD1 (6 bases). Germline values: CDR1 LNHNV, CDR2 YYDKDF (reference sequence). V lost 1 base, J lost 4 bases, and 13 bases lay in between. The CDR3 has 15 residues.